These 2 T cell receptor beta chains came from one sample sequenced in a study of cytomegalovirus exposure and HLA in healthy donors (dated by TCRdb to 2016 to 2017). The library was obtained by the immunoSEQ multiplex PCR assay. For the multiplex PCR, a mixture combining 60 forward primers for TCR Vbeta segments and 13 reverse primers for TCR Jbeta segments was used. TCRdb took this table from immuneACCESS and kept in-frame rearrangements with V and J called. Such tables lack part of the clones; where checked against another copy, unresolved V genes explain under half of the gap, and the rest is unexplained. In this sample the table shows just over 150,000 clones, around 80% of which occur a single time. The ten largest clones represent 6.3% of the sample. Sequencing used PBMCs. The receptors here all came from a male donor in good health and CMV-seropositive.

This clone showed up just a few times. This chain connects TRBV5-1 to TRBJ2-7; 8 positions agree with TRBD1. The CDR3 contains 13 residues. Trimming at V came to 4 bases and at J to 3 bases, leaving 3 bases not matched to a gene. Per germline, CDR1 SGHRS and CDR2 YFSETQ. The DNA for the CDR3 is TGCGCCAGCAGCCTGGGACAGGTCTACGAGCAGTACTTC. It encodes CASSLGQVYEQYF.

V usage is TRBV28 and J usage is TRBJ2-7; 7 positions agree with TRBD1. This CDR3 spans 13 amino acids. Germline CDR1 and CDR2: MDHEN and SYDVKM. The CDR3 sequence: CAHSGTETYEQYF. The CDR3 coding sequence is TGTGCTCATTCGGGGACAGAGACCTACGAGCAGTACTTC.